Each of the 8 T cell receptor beta chains below was sequenced from the same sample in a study of shared clonotypes between healthy human individuals. The protocol was immunoSEQ multiplex PCR, while the TCRdb copy is restricted to in-frame clones and leaves out a portion. Of some 1.5 million clones in the sample, approximately 98% were seen once. Sequencing was carried out using naive CD4+ T cells sorted from blood. The sample's subset: CD45RA+ positively selected. The receptors originated from a man between 25 and 39 years old in good health.

Notes on this clone: The same CDR3 is also encoded by other DNA sequences in this sample. The chain recombines TRBV2 with TRBJ2-7, with 7 bases matching TRBD1. Germline CDR1 is SNHLY and CDR2 is FYNNEI. V trimming: 5 bases; J trimming: 10 bases; junction bases outside the gene matches: 23. The CDR3 totals 17 residues. The CDR3 here is CASSLRRGGQLSSEQYF. The CDR3 nucleotides read TGTGCCAGCAGTCTGAGGCGAGGGGGACAGCTAAGTAGCGAACAGTACTTC.

The chain recombines TRBV6-5 with TRBJ2-5; D is unresolved. Trimming pared 0 bases from V and 10 bases from J, leaving 6 bases between. In germline, CDR1 is MNHEY, CDR2 SVGAGI. This CDR3 is built from 11 residues. The CDR3 DNA sequence: TGTGCCAGCAGTTACTCTAATTGCCAGTACTTC. Translated, it gives CASSYSNCQYF.

V gene TRBV13 combines with J gene TRBJ2-3; possible D gene TRBD1, 6 bases. CDR1 and CDR2 from the germline V gene are PRHDT and FYEKMQ (reference sequence). With 4 bases removed from V and 6 bases from J, the gap between germline ends came to 17 bases. This CDR3 has 15 residues. CDR3 sequence reads: CASSSQGGAGDTQYF. CDR3 DNA sequence: TGTGCCAGCAGCTCCCAAGGGGGAGCTGGCGATACGCAGTATTTT.

The chain joins TRBV4-1 to TRBJ1-5; D not certain. Between the trimmed V and J ends, which lost 0 bases and 6 bases, there was a span of 9 bases. Germline CDR1 reads MGHRA; CDR2 reads YSYEKL. The CDR3 is made up of 14 amino acids. In DNA, the CDR3 is TGCGCCAGCAGCCAAGATTATTTCGCTCAGCCCCAGCATTTT. Translating it yields CASSQDYFAQPQHF.

The J gene is TRBJ2-7, the V gene TRBV7-6; D is possibly TRBD2 (5 bases). This CDR3 has 15 amino acids. The V gene's germline CDR1 is SGHVS and CDR2 FNYEAQ. V shed 5 bases and J shed 3 bases, with 17 bases lying between them. CDR3 sequence: CASSPSRERSYEQYF. In DNA, the CDR3 is TGTGCCAGCAGCCCCTCTCGGGAACGAAGCTACGAGCAGTACTTC.

The CDR3 DNA sequence: TGTGCCAGCAGCCGGGACCCTGAACAGGGGGGCTACGCTGAAGCTTTCTTT. This translates into CASSRDPEQGGYAEAFF. V gene TRBV28 combines with J gene TRBJ1-1; 8 bases agree with TRBD1. CDR3 size: 17 residues. V lost 6 bases and J lost 6; bases outside the gene matches: 18. Germline CDR1 is MDHEN and CDR2 is SYDVKM.

CDR3 loop: CASSVGGSGVQETQYF. The CDR3 DNA sequence: TGTGCCAGCAGCGTCGGAGGTAGCGGGGTCCAAGAGACCCAGTACTTC. The chain combines TRBV5-6 with TRBJ2-5; 8 bases are a match to TRBD2. The CDR3 is 16 amino acids. The germline gives CDR1 SGHDT, CDR2 YYEEEE. Trimming removed 4 bases from V and 1 base from J; junction bases left unmatched: 9.

V gene TRBV18 combines with J gene TRBJ2-7; 8 positions match TRBD1. This CDR3 spans 14 amino acids. Germline V gene lookup returns CDR1 KGHSH and CDR2 LQKENI. The V gene end was trimmed by 0 bases and the J gene end by 4 bases; junction bases not matched to a gene: 2. CDR3 nucleotide sequence: TGTGCCAGCTCACCACCGGACAGGGCGTACGAGCAGTACTTC. It translates to CASSPPDRAYEQYF.